These 20 T cell receptor beta chains came from one sample sequenced in a study of cytomegalovirus exposure and HLA in healthy donors. The PCR had 60 Vbeta and 13 Jbeta primers. Assay: immunoSEQ multiplex PCR; the TCRdb copy retains only in-frame clones and omits some. The data hold 150,000 to 200,000 clones, with about four fifths observed a single time. The source material was PBMCs. The receptors come from a girl aged 5 to 17 in good health and CMV-seropositive.

This clone has a handful of counts. This rearrangement joins TRBV7-3 to TRBJ2-1; D is undetermined. The CDR3 covers 14 residues. Germline CDR1 reads SGHTA; CDR2 reads FQGTGA. V lost 5 bases, J lost 8 bases, and 16 bases lay in between. The chain's CDR3 is CASSPRPGNDEQFF. Written as DNA, the CDR3 is TGTGCCAGCAGCCCGCGCCCAGGTAACGATGAGCAGTTCTTC.

The chain carries TRBV11-1 and TRBJ2-1; 14 positions match TRBD2. The CDR3 has 15 residues. V dropped 5 bases and J dropped 8; count of bases not matched to a gene: 5. CDR1 is SGHAT, CDR2 FQDESV, per germline (reference sequence). CDR3 nucleotides: TGTGCCAGCAGCGCCCGACTAGCGGGGGGGCATGAGCAGTTCTTC. Translated, it gives CASSARLAGGHEQFF. The variable domain in full, with the rest retrieved from reference TRBV11-1 and TRBJ2-1, is EAEVAQSPRYKITEKSQAVAFWCDPISGHATLYWYRQILGQGPELLVQFQDESVVDDSQLPKDRFSAERLKGVDSTLKIQPAELGDSAMYLCASSARLAGGHEQFFGPGTRLTVL.

The chain couples TRBV9 to TRBJ2-1; TRBD1 is a possible D gene (6 bases). V was trimmed by 0 bases and J by 2 bases, leaving 18 bases between them. CDR1 and CDR2 (germline): SGDLS, YYNGEE. This CDR3 spans 18 amino acids. The CDR3 loop reads CASSVGRSGTPAYNEQFF. CDR3 DNA: TGTGCCAGCAGCGTAGGCAGGAGTGGGACACCTGCCTACAATGAGCAGTTCTTC.

The chain has TRBV11-3 and TRBJ2-7; 10 positions match TRBD1. J gave up 6 bases and V 5 bases, and 10 bases lay outside the gene matches. There are 15 residues in the CDR3. Germline CDR1 SGHNT, CDR2 YENEEA. The CDR3: CASSLTGTGVGEQYF. The CDR3 DNA reads as TGTGCCAGCAGCCTCACCGGGACAGGGGTCGGCGAGCAGTACTTC.

This clone was recorded once. The gene calls are TRBV5-1 and TRBJ1-3, with D maybe TRBD1 (6 bases). This CDR3 is 15 amino acids long. V dropped 0 bases and J dropped 2 bases, with 9 bases sitting between them. The germline V gene has CDR1 SGHRS and CDR2 YFSETQ. CDR3 loop: CASSLASGAGNTIYF. The CDR3 DNA is TGCGCCAGCAGCTTGGCCTCAGGGGCTGGAAACACCATATATTTT.

V and J are TRBV6-5 and TRBJ1-2, with D uncertain. With 0 bases removed from V and 4 bases from J, the gap between germline ends came to 9 bases. Germline V gives CDR1 MNHEY, CDR2 SVGAGI. The CDR3 covers 14 residues. The CDR3 DNA follows: TGTGCCAGCAGTTACTCGCGGTATAGCTATGGCTACACCTTC. This sequence encodes CASSYSRYSYGYTF.

The gene calls are TRBV7-2 and TRBJ2-2; tentatively, D is TRBD2 (6 bases). Between the trimmed V and J ends, which lost 5 bases and 1 base, there was a span of 14 bases. In germline, CDR1 is SGHTA, CDR2 FQGNSA. This CDR3 has 16 residues. The CDR3 is CASSRGTPENTGELFF. CDR3 sequence (DNA): TGTGCCAGCAGCCGAGGGACTCCGGAGAACACCGGGGAGCTGTTTTTT.

The rearrangement links TRBV7-2 to TRBJ1-1; 12 bases are a match to TRBD1. Losses at the gene ends were 5 bases for V and 7 bases for J; bases not matched to a gene: 11. The germline CDR1 and CDR2 sequences are SGHTA and FQGNSA. The CDR3 consists of 16 residues. CDR3 protein: CASSRSSGTGGSEAFF. DNA for the CDR3: TGTGCCAGCAGCCGATCGAGCGGGACAGGGGGCAGTGAAGCTTTCTTT.

The chain employs TRBV28 and TRBJ1-4, with D unclear. The CDR3 covers 14 residues. V was trimmed by 3 bases and J by 7 bases, leaving 12 bases between them. Germline assignment: CDR1 MDHEN and CDR2 SYDVKM. CDR3 amino acids: CASSFGRGREKLFF. The CDR3 DNA sequence: TGTGCCAGCAGTTTTGGCAGAGGGCGTGAAAAACTGTTTTTT.

The V and J genes are TRBV5-4 and TRBJ2-5; perhaps TRBD1 as D (5 bases). The assigned J gene may be wrong: the sequence end matches TRBJ2-7 better. The CDR3 sequence is 15 residues long. CDR1 and CDR2 (germline): SGHNT, YYREEE (reference sequence). The CDR3 loop is CASSPLSQGRAEQYF. CDR3 sequence (DNA): TGTGCCAGCAGCCCCCTGTCCCAGGGAAGGGCCGAGCAGTACTTC.

The chain links TRBV10-1 to TRBJ2-1; 7 nucleotides align to TRBD1. The junction had 13 bases not matched to a gene; V was cut back by 5 bases and J by 6 bases. From germline, CDR1 is WNHNN and CDR2 SYGVQD (reference sequence). The length of the CDR3 is 16 residues. The CDR3 DNA reads TGCGCCAGCAGTTTAACAACAGGGGCTATGCCCAATGAGCAGTTCTTC. Amino acid sequence: CASSLTTGAMPNEQFF.

This clone showed up just once. The chain joins TRBV5-1 to TRBJ1-3; the match to TRBD1 covers 8 bases. The CDR3 length is 15 residues. V shed 0 bases, J shed 3 bases, and the junction held 2 bases outside the gene matches. The germline V gene encodes CDR1 SGHRS and CDR2 YFSETQ. The CDR3 DNA reads TGCGCCAGCAGCTTGGCCACAGGGGGTGGAAACACCATATATTTT. It specifies CASSLATGGGNTIYF.

The gene calls are TRBV18 and TRBJ1-1; 8 bases align to TRBD1. CDR1 is KGHSH, CDR2 LQKENI, per germline. J gave up 1 base and V 5 bases, and 9 bases lay outside the gene matches. The CDR3 runs 16 residues. The DNA for the CDR3 is TGTGCCAGCTCAGCGACAGGGGATATCCCGAACACTGAAGCTTTCTTT. Protein product: CASSATGDIPNTEAFF. Drawing the rest from reference TRBV18 and TRBJ1-1, the complete variable domain is NAGVMQNPRHLVRRRGQEARLRCSPMKGHSHVYWYRQLPEEGLKFMVYLQKENIIDESGMPKERFSAEFPKEGPSILRIQQVVRGDSAAYFCASSATGDIPNTEAFFGQGTRLTVV.

A few counts support this clone. The chain carries TRBV5-6 and TRBJ1-3; D unresolved. V lost 0 bases to trimming and J lost 0 bases, with 19 bases between them. Germline V gene sequence: CDR1 SGHDT, CDR2 YYEEEE. CDR3 size: 19 residues. This CDR3 reads CASSLEEAWSPISGNTIYF. The DNA of the CDR3 is TGTGCCAGCAGCTTGGAGGAAGCTTGGAGCCCGATCTCTGGAAACACCATATATTTT.

The CDR3 spells CASSHNFLETQYF. CDR3 DNA: TGCGCCAGCAGCCATAACTTCTTGGAGACCCAGTACTTC. V and J are TRBV4-1 and TRBJ2-5; D is undetermined. V shed 3 bases and J shed 5 bases, with 10 bases lying between them. The CDR3 loop spans 13 amino acids. CDR1 is MGHRA, CDR2 YSYEKL, per germline.

The rearrangement links TRBV5-1 to TRBJ2-5, with 7 bases fitting TRBD2. The CDR3 length is 17 residues. Germline lookup yields CDR1 SGHRS and CDR2 YFSETQ. V shed 0 bases, J shed 4 bases, and the junction held 12 bases outside the gene matches. CDR3 in DNA: TGCGCCAGCAGCTTGGTAACCAGCGGGGCCGGTGGAGAGACCCAGTACTTC. It encodes CASSLVTSGAGGETQYF. Full variable domain (remainder filled in from reference TRBV5-1 and TRBJ2-5): KAGVTQTPRYLIKTRGQQVTLSCSPISGHRSVSWYQQTPGQGLQFLFEYFSETQRNKGNFPGRFSGRQFSNSRSEMNVSTLELGDSALYLCASSLVTSGAGGETQYFGPGTRLLVL.

The gene calls are TRBV19 and TRBJ1-1; 11 positions match TRBD1. The length of the CDR3 is 19 residues. With 8 bases clipped from V and 1 base from J, the junction kept 18 bases outside the gene matches. Germline lookup yields CDR1 LNHDA and CDR2 SQIVND (reference sequence). CDR3 region: CASAAALSGTGGENTEAFF. The DNA for the CDR3 is TGTGCCAGTGCGGCGGCCTTAAGCGGGACAGGGGGTGAGAACACTGAAGCTTTCTTT.

The rearrangement uses TRBV13 and TRBJ2-2, with 12 positions matching TRBD2. The CDR3 runs to 17 residues. Germline values: CDR1 PRHDT, CDR2 FYEKMQ (reference sequence). With 4 bases clipped from V and 4 bases from J, the junction kept 7 bases outside the gene matches. Here the CDR3 reads CASSSLAGGPATGELFF. The CDR3 nucleotides are TGTGCCAGCAGCTCCCTAGCGGGGGGGCCTGCCACCGGGGAGCTGTTTTTT.

This sequence joins TRBV30 and TRBJ2-7, with 7 bases matching TRBD2. Trimming at V came to 8 bases and at J to 0 bases, leaving 10 bases not matched to a gene. The CDR3 loop spans 14 amino acids. Germline V gene data show CDR1 as GTSNPN and CDR2 as SVGIG (reference sequence). The CDR3 reads CALKRAGSSYEQYF. CDR3 bases: TGTGCCCTCAAACGAGCGGGGTCCTCCTACGAGCAGTACTTC. The whole variable domain, remainder taken from reference TRBV30 and TRBJ2-7, is SQTIHQWPATLVQPVGSPLSLECTVEGTSNPNLYWYRQAAGRGLQLLFYSVGIGQISSEVPQNLSASRPQDRQFILSSKKLLLSDSGFYLCALKRAGSSYEQYFGPGTRLTVT.

This chain uses TRBV5-1 with TRBJ1-5; no clear D. CDR3 size: 14 residues. Germline assignment: CDR1 SGHRS and CDR2 YFSETQ. Trimming removed 0 bases at V and 0 bases at J, with 4 bases between. The DNA for the CDR3 is TGCGCCAGCAGCTTGGACAATAGCAATCAGCCCCAGCATTTT. The encoded protein is CASSLDNSNQPQHF.